This T cell receptor (beta chain) stems from a study of graft-versus-host responses after intestinal transplantation. Study information: Anti-thymocyte globulin was used for induction in all recipients, who then took tacrolimus and steroids for roughly three years.

Here immunoSEQ multiplex PCR was the method, and the copy in TCRdb shows in-frame clones only, minus some. The sample has about 50,000 clones; about 90% are singletons. To note about this clone: Its target is unknown.

Germline-derived CDR1 and CDR2 are LNHDA and SQIVND (reference sequence). This CDR3 contains 14 residues. V lost 3 bases and J lost 2; bases outside the gene matches: 1. The input for sequencing was unstimulated CD4+ T cells sorted from spleen or lymph node cells, taken before transplant. This receptor was taken from a human donor who was the organ donor for an intestinal transplant. This chain connects TRBV19 to TRBJ2-7, with 10 positions matching TRBD2. CDR3 bases: TGTGCCAGTAGTATGCTAGCGGGAGCCTACGAGCAGTACTTC. It specifies CASSMLAGAYEQYF.